This T cell receptor beta chain was identified during a study of blood T cell repertoires in COVID-19. Background on the study: The samples span acute and convalescent COVID-19 from the United States, Italy and Spain. T cells, B-cell-depleted T cells, or PBMCs provided the cDNA or gDNA that served as material.

Original processing methods: Reference gene primers were amplified, and this amplification served to estimate nucleated cell counts. TCRdb's copy holds only in-frame clones and misses some; the assay was immunoSEQ multiplex PCR. V and J calls and clone size come straight from that table; D and trimming were deduced from the DNA. This table holds over 250,000 clones, 70% to 90% found once. The CDR3 loop spans 14 amino acids. Germline values: CDR1 SGHVS, CDR2 FNYEAQ. Germline trimming cut 5 bases from V and 2 bases from J; bases unmatched to any gene: 5. The origin of this receptor is a woman between 65 and 79 years old with acute or convalescent COVID-19. Material for sequencing was peripheral blood. The chain uses TRBV7-6 and TRBJ2-7, with TRBD1 identical over 8 bases. The CDR3 DNA reads as TGTGCCAGCAGCCAGGGGGCAACGACCTACGAGCAGTACTTC. As protein: CASSQGATTYEQYF.